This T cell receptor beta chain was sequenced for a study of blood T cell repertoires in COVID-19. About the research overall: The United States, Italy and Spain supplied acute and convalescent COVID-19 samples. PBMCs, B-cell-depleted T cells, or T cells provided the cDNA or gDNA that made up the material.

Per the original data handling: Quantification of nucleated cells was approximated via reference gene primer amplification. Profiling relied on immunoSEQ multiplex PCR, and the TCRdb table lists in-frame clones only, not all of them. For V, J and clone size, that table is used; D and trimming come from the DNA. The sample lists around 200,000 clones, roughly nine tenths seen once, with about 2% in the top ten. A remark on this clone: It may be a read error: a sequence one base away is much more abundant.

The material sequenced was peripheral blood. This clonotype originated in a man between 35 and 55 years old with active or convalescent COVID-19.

CDR3 protein: CASSLGSSYEQYF. CDR3 DNA sequence: TGTGCCAGCAGCTTGGGCAGCTCCTACGAGCAGTACTTC. The chain joins TRBV5-4 to TRBJ2-7; D uncertain. The V and J ends lost 0 bases and 0 bases respectively, with 4 bases between them. The CDR3 spans 13 residues. Per germline, CDR1 SGHNT and CDR2 YYREEE (reference sequence).